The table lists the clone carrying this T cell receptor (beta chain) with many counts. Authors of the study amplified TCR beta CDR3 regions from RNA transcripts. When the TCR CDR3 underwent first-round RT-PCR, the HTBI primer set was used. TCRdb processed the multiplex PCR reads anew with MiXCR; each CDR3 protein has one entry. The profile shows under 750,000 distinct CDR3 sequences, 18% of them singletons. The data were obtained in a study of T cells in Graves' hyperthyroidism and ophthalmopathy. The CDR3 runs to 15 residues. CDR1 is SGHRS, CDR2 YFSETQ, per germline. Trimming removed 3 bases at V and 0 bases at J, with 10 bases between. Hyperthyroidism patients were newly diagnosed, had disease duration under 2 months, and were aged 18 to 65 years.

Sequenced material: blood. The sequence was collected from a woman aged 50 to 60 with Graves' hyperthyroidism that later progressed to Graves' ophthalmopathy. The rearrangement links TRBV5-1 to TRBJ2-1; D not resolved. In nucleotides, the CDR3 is TGCGCCAGCAGCTCGGAGACACCCTCCTACAATGAGCAGTTCTTC. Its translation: CASSSETPSYNEQFF.